The clone carrying this T cell receptor beta chain appeared a few times. Its antigen remains unidentified. V lost 2 bases, J lost 1 base, and 2 bases lay in between. Germline assignment: CDR1 MDHEN and CDR2 SYDVKM. This CDR3 region has 12 residues. The method was immunoSEQ multiplex PCR; TCRdb's version includes in-frame clones alone and lacks a portion of them. The data show some 320,000 clones, 87% seen once. The entry originates in a study of cytomegalovirus exposure and HLA in healthy donors. General study points: Rare TCR sequences predominated, though certain public TCRs were found in many donors. Specificity of a few CMV-associated chains for CMV antigens was verified in vitro. Some TCR beta chains (roughly 150 of them) were listed as cytomegalovirus-associated.

The source is a woman in her 30s in good health and CMV-seropositive. This rearrangement joins TRBV28 to TRBJ2-5; D is unclear. Sequenced input: PBMCs. CDR3 DNA: TGTGCCAGCAGTTTACCCCAAGAGACCCAGTACTTC. This translates into CASSLPQETQYF.